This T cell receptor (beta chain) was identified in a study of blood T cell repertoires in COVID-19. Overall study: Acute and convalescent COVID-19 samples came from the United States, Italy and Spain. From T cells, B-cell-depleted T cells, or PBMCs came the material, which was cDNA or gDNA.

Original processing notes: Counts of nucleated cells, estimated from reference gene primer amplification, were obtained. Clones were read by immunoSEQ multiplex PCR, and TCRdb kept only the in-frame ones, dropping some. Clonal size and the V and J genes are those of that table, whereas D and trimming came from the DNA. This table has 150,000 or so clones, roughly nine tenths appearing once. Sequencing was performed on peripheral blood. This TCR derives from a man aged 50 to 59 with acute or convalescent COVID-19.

The CDR3 bases are TGTGCCAGCAGCCAAGATTCGTCTGGGGCCAACGTCCTGACTTTC. It is translated as CASSQDSSGANVLTF. The V and J genes are TRBV3-1 (or the pseudogene TRBV3-2) and TRBJ2-6; D gene ambiguous. CDR1 is LGHDT, CDR2 YNNKEL, per germline (reference sequence). This CDR3 is 15 amino acids long. Deletions cut 0 bases from V and 1 base from J, with 4 bases between.